This T cell receptor beta chain was identified during a study of control samples from healthy donors and cancer patients. The CDR3 loop spans 17 amino acids. V was pared by 2 bases and J by 4 bases, with 8 bases of the junction left unmatched. The V gene's germline CDR1 is GTSNPN and CDR2 SVGIG (reference sequence). The protocol was immunoSEQ multiplex PCR, while the TCRdb copy is restricted to in-frame clones and leaves out a portion. Here the sample spans 130,000 to 150,000 clones, 75% to 95% being singletons. Sequenced material: blood. The chain combines TRBV30 with TRBJ2-2; TRBD2 matches 12 bases. This receptor was taken from a man aged 25-45 years in good health. For the CDR3, the DNA is TGTGCCTGGAGTTCCCTAGCGGGGGGGCCGCGCACCGGGGAGCTGTTTTTT. This codes for CAWSSLAGGPRTGELFF.